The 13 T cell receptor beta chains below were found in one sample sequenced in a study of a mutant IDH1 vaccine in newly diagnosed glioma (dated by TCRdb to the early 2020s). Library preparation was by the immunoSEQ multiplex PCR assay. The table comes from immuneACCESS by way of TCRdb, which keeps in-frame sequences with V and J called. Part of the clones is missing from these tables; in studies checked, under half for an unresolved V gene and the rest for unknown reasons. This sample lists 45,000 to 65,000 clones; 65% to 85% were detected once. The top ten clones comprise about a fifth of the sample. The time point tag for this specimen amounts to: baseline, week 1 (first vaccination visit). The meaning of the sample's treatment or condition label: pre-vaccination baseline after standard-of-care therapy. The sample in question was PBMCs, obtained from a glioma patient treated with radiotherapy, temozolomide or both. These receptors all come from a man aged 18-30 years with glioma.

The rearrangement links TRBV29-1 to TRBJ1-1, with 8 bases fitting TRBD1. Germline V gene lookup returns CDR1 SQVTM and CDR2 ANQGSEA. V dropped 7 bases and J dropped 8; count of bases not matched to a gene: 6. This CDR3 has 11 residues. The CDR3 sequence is CSALSGGEAFF. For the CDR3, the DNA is TGCAGCGCCCTTTCAGGGGGCGAAGCTTTCTTT. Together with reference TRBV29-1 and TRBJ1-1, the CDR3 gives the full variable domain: SAVISQKPSRDICQRGTSLTIQCQVDSQVTMMFWYRQQPGQSLTLIATANQGSEATYESGFVIDKFPISRPNLTFSTLTVSNMSPEDSSIYLCSALSGGEAFFGQGTRLTVV.

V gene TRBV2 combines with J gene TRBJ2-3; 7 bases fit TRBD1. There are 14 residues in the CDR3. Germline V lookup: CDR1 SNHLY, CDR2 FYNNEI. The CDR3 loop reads CVTGTAPNADTQYF. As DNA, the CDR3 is TGTGTGACAGGGACGGCACCGAACGCAGATACGCAGTATTTT.

The DNA of the CDR3 is TGTGCCAGCAGCTTAGCGTTCACGGTTGGCTACACCTTC. Translating gives CASSLAFTVGYTF. V usage is TRBV7-2 and J usage is TRBJ1-2; no clear D. The CDR3 runs to 13 residues. The V gene lost 0 bases and the J gene lost 7 bases, with 9 bases spanning the gap. From germline, CDR1 is SGHTA and CDR2 FQGNSA. Filled out from reference TRBV7-2 and TRBJ1-2, the complete variable domain reads GAGVSQSPSNKVTEKGKDVELRCDPISGHTALYWYRQSLGQGLEFLIYFQGNSAPDKSGLPSDRFSAERTGGSVSTLTIQRTQQEDSAVYLCASSLAFTVGYTFGSGTRLTVV.

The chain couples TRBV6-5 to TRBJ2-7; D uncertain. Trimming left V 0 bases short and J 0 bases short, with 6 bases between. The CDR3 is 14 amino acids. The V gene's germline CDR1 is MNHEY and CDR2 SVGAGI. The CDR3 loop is CASSYSLDSYEQYF. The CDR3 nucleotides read TGTGCCAGCAGTTACTCACTGGACTCCTACGAGCAGTACTTC.

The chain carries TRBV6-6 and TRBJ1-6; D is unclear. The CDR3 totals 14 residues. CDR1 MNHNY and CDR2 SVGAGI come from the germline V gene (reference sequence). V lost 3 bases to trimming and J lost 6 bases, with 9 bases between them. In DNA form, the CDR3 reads TGTGCCAGCAGTTATGACAACCTTAATTCACCCCTCCACTTT. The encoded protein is CASSYDNLNSPLHF.

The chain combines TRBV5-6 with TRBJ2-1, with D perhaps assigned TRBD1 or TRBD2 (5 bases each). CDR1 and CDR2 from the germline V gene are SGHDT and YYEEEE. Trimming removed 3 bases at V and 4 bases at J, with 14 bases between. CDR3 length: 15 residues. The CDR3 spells CASSWDRDEYNEQFF. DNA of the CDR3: TGTGCCAGCAGCTGGGACCGGGACGAATACAATGAGCAGTTCTTC.

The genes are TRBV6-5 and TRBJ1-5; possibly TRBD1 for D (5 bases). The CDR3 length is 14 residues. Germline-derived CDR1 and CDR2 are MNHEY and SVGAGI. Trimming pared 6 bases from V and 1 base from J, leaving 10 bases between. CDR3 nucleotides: TGTGCCAGCAGCCCGGGGCACAGCAATCAGCCCCAGCATTTT. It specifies CASSPGHSNQPQHF.

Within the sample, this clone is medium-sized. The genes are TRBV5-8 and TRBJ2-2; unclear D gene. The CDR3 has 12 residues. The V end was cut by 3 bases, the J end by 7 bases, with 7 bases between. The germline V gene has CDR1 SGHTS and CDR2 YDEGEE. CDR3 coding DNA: TGTGCCAGCAGCTGGGGTAGCGGGGAGCTGTTTTTT. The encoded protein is CASSWGSGELFF.

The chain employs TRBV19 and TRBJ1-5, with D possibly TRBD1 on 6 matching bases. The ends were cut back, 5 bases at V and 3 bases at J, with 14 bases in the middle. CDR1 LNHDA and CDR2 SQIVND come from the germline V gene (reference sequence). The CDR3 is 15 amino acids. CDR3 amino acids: CASSGSGTNNQPQHF. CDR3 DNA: TGTGCCAGTAGTGGGTCCGGGACAAACAATCAGCCCCAGCATTTT.

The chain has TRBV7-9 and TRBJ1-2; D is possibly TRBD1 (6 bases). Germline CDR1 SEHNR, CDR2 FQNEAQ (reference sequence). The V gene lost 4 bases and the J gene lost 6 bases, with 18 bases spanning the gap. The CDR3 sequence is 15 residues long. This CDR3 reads CASSSHRDFSHGYTF. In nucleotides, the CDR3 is TGTGCCAGCAGCTCCCACAGGGATTTCAGCCATGGCTACACCTTC.

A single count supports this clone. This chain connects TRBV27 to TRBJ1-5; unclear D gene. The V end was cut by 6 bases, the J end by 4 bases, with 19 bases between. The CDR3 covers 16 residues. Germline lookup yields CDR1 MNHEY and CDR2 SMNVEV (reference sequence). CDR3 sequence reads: CASSAYTQPLNQPQHF. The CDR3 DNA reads TGTGCCAGCAGCGCCTATACACAACCTTTAAATCAGCCCCAGCATTTT.

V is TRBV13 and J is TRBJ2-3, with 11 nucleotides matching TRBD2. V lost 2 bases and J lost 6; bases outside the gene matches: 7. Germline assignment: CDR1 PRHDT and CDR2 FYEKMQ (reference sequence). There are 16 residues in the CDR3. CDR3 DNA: TGTGCCAGCAGCTTATCCGGGACTAGCGGATCGGATACGCAGTATTTT. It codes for CASSLSGTSGSDTQYF.

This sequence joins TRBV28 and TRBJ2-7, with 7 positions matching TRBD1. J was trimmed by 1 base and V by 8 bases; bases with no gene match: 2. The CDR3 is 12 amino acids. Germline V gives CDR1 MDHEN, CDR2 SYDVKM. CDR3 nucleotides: TGTGCCAGCGTGGGACAGTCCTACGAGCAGTACTTC. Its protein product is CASVGQSYEQYF.